These 18 T cell receptor beta chains originate from one sample sequenced in a study of blood T cell repertoires in COVID-19. Produced via immunoSEQ multiplex PCR; TCRdb's table is partial and in-frame only. The profile shows about 80,000 clones, less than 90% of them singletons. Sequencing was carried out using peripheral blood. The source of these receptors is a man between 60 and 75 years old with active or convalescent COVID-19.

This clone was found a few times. This rearrangement joins TRBV18 to TRBJ1-1; the D is unclear. The CDR3 is 14 residues long. Between the trimmed V and J ends, which lost 2 bases and 4 bases, there was a span of 11 bases. CDR1 is KGHSH and CDR2 is LQKENI in the germline V gene. The CDR3 DNA follows: TGTGCCAGCTCACCATCGCAGCGGATCACTGAAGCTTTCTTT. Translated: CASSPSQRITEAFF.

This chain connects TRBV7-9 to TRBJ1-2, with D perhaps TRBD1 (5 bases). Germline CDR1 SEHNR, CDR2 FQNEAQ (reference sequence). The CDR3 covers 15 residues. V lost 5 bases and J 8 bases, leaving 21 bases between the germline ends. DNA for the CDR3: TGTGCCAGCAGCCCCACTGGGGCCTCGGGAGGGGGCTACACCTTC. Protein product: CASSPTGASGGGYTF.

The chain combines TRBV19 with TRBJ1-1; a possible D gene is TRBD1 (5 bases). The germline V gene encodes CDR1 LNHDA and CDR2 SQIVND (reference sequence). Trimming removed 6 bases from V and 1 base from J, with 12 bases in between. The CDR3 contains 14 residues. Here the CDR3 reads CASSDRGWNTEAFF. The CDR3 DNA is TGTGCCAGTAGCGACCGGGGGTGGAACACTGAAGCTTTCTTT.

V and J are TRBV7-2 and TRBJ2-3, with 9 nucleotides matching TRBD2. Looked up from germline, CDR1 is SGHTA and CDR2 is FQGNSA. The V gene end was trimmed by 0 bases and the J gene end by 5 bases; junction bases not matched to a gene: 9. This CDR3 has 17 amino acids. CDR3 DNA sequence: TGTGCCAGCAGCTTAGCGCAGGGACTAGCCAAGGGAGATACGCAGTATTTT. Encoded protein: CASSLAQGLAKGDTQYF.

Only a few counts were recorded for this clone. The chain has TRBV20-1 and TRBJ2-7; possible D gene TRBD1, 6 bases. V gave up 3 bases and J gave up 2 bases, with 14 bases separating them. Germline CDR1 reads DFQATT; CDR2 reads SNEGSKA (reference sequence). This CDR3 is built from 14 residues. DNA of the CDR3: TGCAGTGCTAGTGGCCCAGACAGGCCCTACGAGCAGTACTTC. It yields the protein CSASGPDRPYEQYF.

The V call is TRBV3-1 (or the pseudogene TRBV3-2), the J call TRBJ1-1; TRBD1 agrees at 9 bases. Trimming at V came to 4 bases and at J to 0 bases, leaving 9 bases not matched to a gene. Germline V gene data show CDR1 as LGHDT and CDR2 as YNNKEL (reference sequence). The CDR3 runs to 17 residues. This chain's CDR3 is CASSPSPGQGMNTEAFF. The CDR3, as DNA: TGTGCCAGCAGCCCTTCTCCGGGACAGGGAATGAACACTGAAGCTTTCTTT.

The chain uses TRBV7-2 and TRBJ2-7, with TRBD1 identical over 8 bases. The CDR3 is 14 amino acids. The J segment lost 6 bases and the V segment lost 6 bases, leaving 10 bases of the junction unmatched. Germline lookup yields CDR1 SGHTA and CDR2 FQGNSA. This CDR3 reads CASSLRQGTAEQYF. The CDR3 DNA follows: TGTGCCAGCAGTCTCCGACAGGGGACTGCCGAGCAGTACTTC.

The chain links TRBV19 to TRBJ2-7; perhaps TRBD2 as D (5 bases). The V end was cut by 1 base, the J end by 5 bases, with 12 bases between. CDR1 is LNHDA, CDR2 SQIVND, per germline (reference sequence). This CDR3 contains 14 residues. The CDR3 is CASSIGGQSDEQYF. In DNA form, the CDR3 reads TGTGCCAGTAGTATAGGAGGGCAGTCCGACGAGCAGTACTTC.

This clone came up a few times. V gene TRBV5-1 combines with J gene TRBJ2-7, with 8 bases identical to TRBD1. The CDR3 has 15 residues. The germline CDR1 and CDR2 sequences are SGHRS and YFSETQ. Trimming removed 4 bases from V and 1 base from J; junction bases left unmatched: 7. Here the CDR3 reads CASSPGDRRSYEQYF. The CDR3 nucleotides are TGCGCCAGCAGCCCGGGGGACAGGCGTTCCTACGAGCAGTACTTC.

V gene TRBV7-2 combines with J gene TRBJ2-1, with 10 bases matching TRBD1. The CDR3 has 15 residues. With 5 bases clipped from V and 4 bases from J, the junction kept 5 bases outside the gene matches. The V gene's germline CDR1 is SGHTA and CDR2 FQGNSA. The CDR3 DNA reads TGTGCCAGCAGCCTGGGACAGGGGACTTACAATGAGCAGTTCTTC. Protein product: CASSLGQGTYNEQFF.

This clone was observed once. The V call is TRBV4-1, the J call TRBJ1-5; D unresolved. CDR1 is MGHRA and CDR2 is YSYEKL in the germline V gene. The CDR3 length is 15 residues. V shed 1 base and J shed 3 bases, with 10 bases lying between them. CDR3 loop: CASSQVEQPNQPQHF. CDR3 nucleotides: TGCGCCAGCAGCCAAGTCGAACAGCCCAATCAGCCCCAGCATTTT.

The rearrangement uses TRBV18 and TRBJ2-7, with D hard to call. There are 15 residues in the CDR3. Looked up from germline, CDR1 is KGHSH and CDR2 is LQKENI. Trimming removed 2 bases from V and 2 bases from J, with 13 bases in between. The CDR3 DNA is TGTGCCAGCTCACCATCCTCTACTGTAGCCTACGAGCAGTACTTC. This sequence encodes CASSPSSTVAYEQYF.

The V gene is TRBV20-1, the J gene TRBJ2-5; tentative D call: TRBD2 (6 bases). There are 13 residues in the CDR3. The V end lost 3 bases, the J end lost 1 base, and 9 bases lay between the germline ends. Per germline, CDR1 DFQATT and CDR2 SNEGSKA (reference sequence). The chain's CDR3 is CSASKTSQETQYF. CDR3 bases: TGCAGTGCTAGTAAGACTAGCCAAGAGACCCAGTACTTC.

The V call is TRBV7-9, the J call TRBJ2-1, with 12 positions matching TRBD2. In germline, CDR1 is SEHNR, CDR2 FQNEAQ (reference sequence). The CDR3 is made up of 16 amino acids. V shed 2 bases and J 6 bases; nucleotides not matched to a gene: 5. The CDR3 loop is CASSLSGTSGSNEQFF. CDR3 in DNA: TGTGCCAGCAGCTTATCCGGGACTAGCGGGTCCAATGAGCAGTTCTTC. Looking up the rest from reference TRBV7-9 and TRBJ2-1 gives the full variable domain: DTGVSQNPRHKITKRGQNVTFRCDPISEHNRLYWYRQTLGQGPEFLTYFQNEAQLEKSRLLSDRFSAERPKGSFSTLEIQRTEQGDSAMYLCASSLSGTSGSNEQFFGPGTRLTVL.

V usage is TRBV19 and J usage is TRBJ1-1; no firm D call. CDR3 length: 15 residues. Trimming took off 10 bases at V and 3 bases at J, with 21 bases between the two ends. Germline CDR1 LNHDA, CDR2 SQIVND (reference sequence). CDR3 loop: CATMLWAAGYTEAFF. CDR3 DNA sequence: TGTGCCACCATGCTCTGGGCGGCGGGCTACACTGAAGCTTTCTTT.

This clone was counted between two and nine times. The chain couples TRBV4-3 to TRBJ1-2; TRBD1 matches 7 bases. CDR1 is LGHNA and CDR2 is YSLEER in the germline V gene. The CDR3 contains 14 residues. The V gene end was trimmed by 3 bases and the J gene end by 4 bases; junction bases not matched to a gene: 5. The CDR3 DNA is TGCGCCAGCAGCCATGGACAGGCTTCCTATGGCTACACCTTC. This gives the protein CASSHGQASYGYTF.

The chain carries TRBV11-3 and TRBJ1-1; 8 bases line up with TRBD1. Germline lookup yields CDR1 SGHNT and CDR2 YENEEA. V was clipped by 2 bases and J by 2 bases; unmatched bases: 4. The CDR3 runs 15 residues. The CDR3 DNA is TGTGCCAGCAGCTTAAGTGGACAGGGAAACACTGAAGCTTTCTTT. This sequence encodes CASSLSGQGNTEAFF.

The chain joins TRBV11-3 to TRBJ2-3; the D gene is possibly TRBD2 (6 bases). Trimming shortened V by 2 bases and J by 1 base, and 7 bases separated the two germline ends. Per the germline V gene, CDR1 is SGHNT and CDR2 is YENEEA. This CDR3 has 14 residues. CDR3 loop: CASSLSSGTDTQYF. CDR3 bases: TGTGCCAGCAGCTTATCTAGCGGCACAGATACGCAGTATTTT.